The rows below give T cell receptor beta chains drawn from one sample of a study of cytomegalovirus exposure and HLA in healthy donors. TCRdb keeps only in-frame clones here, not all; method: immunoSEQ multiplex PCR. The table shows roughly 170,000 clones, with 60% to 85% occurring only once. Material: PBMCs. The receptors were sampled from a female donor in good health and CMV-seronegative. CDR3s include the opening cysteine and the closing phenylalanine or tryptophan. The order of the fields is J gene, V gene, clone size, D gene, CDR3 protein, CDR3 DNA. A D gene is named only where the DNA matches it firmly. Clone size is not always given. Where it is, it says once, few, many or a class for expanded clones.

j_call: TRBJ1-2; v_call: TRBV7-2; clone_size: once; d_call: TRBD1; cdr3_aa: CASSLSSGGGYGYTF; cdr3_nt: TGTGCCAGCAGCTTATCGTCAGGGGGCGGGTATGGCTACACCTTC
j_call: TRBJ1-2; v_call: TRBV7-2; clone_size: NA; d_call: NA; cdr3_aa: CASSFRGADGYTF; cdr3_nt: TGTGCCAGCAGCTTCCGGGGGGCGGATGGCTACACCTTC
j_call: TRBJ2-3; v_call: TRBV19; clone_size: NA; d_call: TRBD1; cdr3_aa: CASSMGQADTQYF; cdr3_nt: TGTGCCAGTAGTATGGGACAGGCAGATACGCAGTATTTT
j_call: TRBJ1-6; v_call: TRBV27; clone_size: NA; d_call: TRBD1; cdr3_aa: CASSADRGLNSPLHF; cdr3_nt: TGTGCCAGCAGTGCGGACAGGGGGCTTAATTCACCCCTCCACTTT
j_call: TRBJ2-5; v_call: TRBV27; clone_size: once; d_call: NA; cdr3_aa: CASSSLGQGQETQYF; cdr3_nt: TGTGCCAGCAGTTCCCTAGGGCAGGGCCAAGAGACCCAGTACTTC
j_call: TRBJ1-5; v_call: TRBV7-8; clone_size: NA; d_call: NA; cdr3_aa: CASSQYGRRHGDQPQHF; cdr3_nt: TGTGCCAGCAGCCAATATGGAAGAAGGCACGGGGATCAGCCCCAGCATTTT
j_call: TRBJ2-7; v_call: TRBV30; clone_size: NA; d_call: NA; cdr3_aa: CAWSAFGSYEQYF; cdr3_nt: TGTGCCTGGAGTGCATTCGGCTCCTACGAGCAGTACTTC
j_call: TRBJ1-1; v_call: TRBV28; clone_size: NA; d_call: TRBD1; cdr3_aa: CASRGEGQGIIGTEAFF; cdr3_nt: TGTGCCAGCAGAGGAGAGGGACAGGGAATTATTGGCACTGAAGCTTTCTTT
j_call: TRBJ1-2; v_call: TRBV30; clone_size: NA; d_call: TRBD1; cdr3_aa: CAWSGGTGGDYGYTF; cdr3_nt: TGTGCCTGGAGTGGCGGGACAGGGGGCGACTATGGCTACACCTTC
j_call: TRBJ2-2; v_call: TRBV7-2; clone_size: NA; d_call: TRBD2; cdr3_aa: CASSLGSGRAGELFF; cdr3_nt: TGTGCCAGCAGCTTAGGTAGCGGGAGGGCCGGGGAGCTGTTTTTT
j_call: TRBJ2-1; v_call: TRBV7-9; clone_size: once; d_call: TRBD1; cdr3_aa: CASSSTGGSYNEQFF; cdr3_nt: TGTGCCAGCAGCTCGACAGGGGGCTCCTACAATGAGCAGTTCTTC
j_call: TRBJ2-3; v_call: TRBV5-1; clone_size: NA; d_call: TRBD2; cdr3_aa: CASSFLNDPGLAGTHTDTQYF; cdr3_nt: TGCGCCAGCAGCTTTTTAAACGACCCTGGACTAGCGGGGACTCACACAGATACGCAGTATTTT
j_call: TRBJ1-2; v_call: TRBV5-8; clone_size: NA; d_call: TRBD1; cdr3_aa: CASSISQGTNYGYTF; cdr3_nt: TGTGCCAGCAGTATATCACAGGGGACTAACTATGGCTACACCTTC